Listed here are 23 T cell receptor beta chains from one sample, sequenced in a study of OX40 agonist ivuxolimab in advanced cancers. The assay was immunoSEQ multiplex PCR, and TCRdb's table has in-frame clones only and misses some. This sample has fewer than 80,000 clones; approximately 88% occur once, and the top ten carry under 0.7%. Sequencing used CD4+ or CD8+ T cells sorted from blood, obtained in a trial of the OX40 agonist ivuxolimab. The origin of the receptors is an adult with an advanced solid tumor such as melanoma, head and neck, liver or kidney cancer.

CDR3 sequence: CASSYRTEGSYEQYF. The CDR3 region has the DNA TGTGCCAGCAGTTACCGGACGGAGGGTTCCTACGAGCAGTACTTC. The chain recombines TRBV6-5 with TRBJ2-7; D may be TRBD2 (6 bases). Trimming removed 2 bases at V and 1 base at J, with 12 bases between. This CDR3 has 15 amino acids. Germline V gene lookup returns CDR1 MNHEY and CDR2 SVGAGI.

Comments on this clone: An end of the junction differs from the germline gene, which may be a read error. The gene calls are TRBV7-7 and TRBJ2-2; D tentatively reads TRBD1 or TRBD2 (6 bases each). The germline V gene has CDR1 SSHAT and CDR2 FNYEAQ (reference sequence). The CDR3 is 15 residues long. CDR3 sequence (DNA): TGTGCTAGCAGCCAAAGGGGGGAGAACACCGGGGAGCTGTTTTTT. Its translation is CASSQRGENTGELFF.

The CDR3 spells CASNGDGYTEAFF. CDR3 sequence (DNA): TGTGCCTCTAACGGGGATGGCTACACTGAAGCTTTCTTT. The rearrangement links TRBV14 to TRBJ1-1; unclear D gene. Germline CDR1 and CDR2: SGHDN and FVKESK. CDR3 length equals 13 residues. V was cut by 11 bases and J by 3 bases, with 16 bases left in between.

The chain combines TRBV11-2 with TRBJ2-3; D is undetermined. The CDR3 spans 16 residues. Germline CDR1 reads SGHAT; CDR2 reads FQNNGV. Trimming removed 5 bases from V and 2 bases from J, with 17 bases in between. CDR3 amino acids: CASSPSAGPTTDTQYF. The CDR3 coding sequence is TGTGCCAGCAGCCCCTCGGCCGGCCCCACCACAGATACGCAGTATTTT. The whole variable domain, remainder taken from reference TRBV11-2 and TRBJ2-3, is EAGVAQSPRYKIIEKRQSVAFWCNPISGHATLYWYQQILGQGPKLLIQFQNNGVVDDSQLPKDRFSAERLKGVDSTLKIQPAKLEDSAVYLCASSPSAGPTTDTQYFGPGTRLTVL.

The V call is TRBV19, the J call TRBJ1-2; no firm D call. The V gene lost 2 bases and the J gene lost 3 bases, with 4 bases spanning the gap. Germline CDR1 is LNHDA and CDR2 is SQIVND (reference sequence). The CDR3 loop spans 12 amino acids. CDR3 residues: CASSITDYGYTF. The CDR3 bases are TGTGCCAGTAGTATAACAGACTATGGCTACACCTTC.

The V gene is TRBV2, the J gene TRBJ1-1; 9 bases line up with TRBD1. J was trimmed by 8 bases and V by 6 bases; bases with no gene match: 7. The germline V gene encodes CDR1 SNHLY and CDR2 FYNNEI. The CDR3 runs to 13 residues. For the CDR3, the DNA is TGTGCCAGCAGACCAGGGACAGGGAGAGAAGCTTTCTTT. This sequence encodes CASRPGTGREAFF.

This sequence joins TRBV5-4 and TRBJ1-1; D possibly corresponds to TRBD1 (5 bases). This CDR3 comprises 13 residues. Trimming removed 5 bases at V and 1 base at J, with 9 bases between. Germline values: CDR1 SGHNT, CDR2 YYREEE (reference sequence). CDR3 in DNA: TGTGCCAGCAGTTCGGACACGAACACTGAAGCTTTCTTT. This translates into CASSSDTNTEAFF.

The gene calls are TRBV29-1 and TRBJ1-2, with D tentatively TRBD1 (5 bases). V was cut by 5 bases and J by 4 bases, with 8 bases left in between. Germline CDR1 reads SQVTM; CDR2 reads ANQGSEA. CDR3 length equals 11 residues. The CDR3 reads CSVSTGYGYTF. DNA of the CDR3: TGCAGCGTTAGTACAGGCTATGGCTACACCTTC.

The chain employs TRBV27 and TRBJ2-5; 8 bases line up with TRBD1. This CDR3 spans 16 amino acids. CDR1 is MNHEY and CDR2 is SMNVEV in the germline V gene (reference sequence). Trimming removed 6 bases from V and 1 base from J; junction bases left unmatched: 10. The CDR3 DNA reads as TGTGCCAGCAGCCCGACCTCCGGGACAGGCCAAGAGACCCAGTACTTC. Translation gives CASSPTSGTGQETQYF.

This chain links TRBV11-2 with TRBJ1-2; D is unresolved. The V gene lost 2 bases and the J gene lost 3 bases, with 13 bases spanning the gap. The CDR3 has 15 residues. CDR1 and CDR2 from the germline V gene are SGHAT and FQNNGV. CDR3 residues: CASSLTSGGYYGYTF. DNA for the CDR3: TGTGCCAGCAGCTTAACTTCCGGTGGATACTATGGCTACACCTTC.

Concerning this clone: At one end the junction does not follow the germline gene, possibly because of a read error. The chain couples TRBV15 to TRBJ1-2; D is unresolved. The germline gives CDR1 LNHNV, CDR2 YYDKDF (reference sequence). This CDR3 is 12 amino acids long. The CDR3 loop reads CATSRDNYGYTF. CDR3 sequence (DNA): TGTGCCACCAGTAGAGATAACTATGGCTACACCTTC.

The chain employs TRBV9 and TRBJ2-7; maybe TRBD1 (6 bases). V was pared by 0 bases and J by 5 bases, with 12 bases between. CDR3 length equals 14 residues. Per germline, CDR1 SGDLS and CDR2 YYNGEE. The CDR3 protein is CASSVAPRGDEQYF. As DNA, the CDR3 is TGTGCCAGCAGCGTAGCCCCCAGGGGAGACGAGCAGTACTTC.

V is TRBV5-6 and J is TRBJ2-5; tentatively, D is TRBD1 or TRBD2 (5 bases each). Germline lookup yields CDR1 SGHDT and CDR2 YYEEEE. With 2 bases removed from V and 2 bases from J, the gap between germline ends came to 7 bases. The CDR3 is made up of 13 amino acids. As DNA, the CDR3 is TGTGCCAGCAGCTTTTGGGGGCAAGAGACCCAGTACTTC. The encoded protein is CASSFWGQETQYF.

This chain uses TRBV18 with TRBJ1-1; D might be TRBD1 (5 bases). The CDR3 runs to 14 residues. Trimming removed 3 bases at V and 1 base at J, with 9 bases between. Germline V lookup: CDR1 KGHSH, CDR2 LQKENI. CDR3 protein: CASSPLQENTEAFF. CDR3 DNA: TGTGCCAGCTCACCCTTACAGGAGAACACTGAAGCTTTCTTT. Full variable domain (rest looked up from reference TRBV18 and TRBJ1-1): NAGVMQNPRHLVRRRGQEARLRCSPMKGHSHVYWYRQLPEEGLKFMVYLQKENIIDESGMPKERFSAEFPKEGPSILRIQQVVRGDSAAYFCASSPLQENTEAFFGQGTRLTVV.

In its sample, this clone was seen once. The chain is built from TRBV6-1 and TRBJ1-1, with 11 positions matching TRBD1. Losses at the gene ends were 8 bases for V and 2 bases for J; bases not matched to a gene: 1. The CDR3 runs to 13 residues. Germline V gene data show CDR1 as MNHNS and CDR2 as SASEGT. CDR3 loop: CASGTGGNTEAFF. CDR3 nucleotide sequence: TGTGCCAGCGGGACAGGGGGTAACACTGAAGCTTTCTTT.

The chain joins TRBV6-1 to TRBJ2-5; D not resolved. The germline V gene encodes CDR1 MNHNS and CDR2 SASEGT. This CDR3 is 13 amino acids long. Between the trimmed V and J ends, which lost 1 base and 5 bases, there was a span of 8 bases. The CDR3 loop reads CASSEDLRETQYF. In nucleotides, the CDR3 is TGTGCCAGCAGTGAAGATCTACGTGAGACCCAGTACTTC.

This rearrangement joins TRBV18 to TRBJ1-6; D call uncertain. Germline loops: CDR1 KGHSH, CDR2 LQKENI. CDR3 length equals 13 residues. V lost 4 bases, J lost 5 bases, and 6 bases lay in between. CDR3 amino acids: CASSLRDNSPLHF. The CDR3 coding sequence is TGTGCCAGCTCACTCCGCGATAATTCACCCCTCCACTTT.

This clone was seen a few times. A junction boundary mismatches the germline segment, possibly from a read error. The V and J genes are TRBV2 and TRBJ2-3, with 7 bases that match TRBD1. Germline CDR1 and CDR2: SNHLY and FYNNEI. The CDR3 spans 10 residues. CDR3: CASRTGTVNF. CDR3 coding DNA: TGTGCCAGCAGGACCGGGACAGTTAATTTT. The full variable domain, rest sourced from reference TRBV2 and TRBJ2-3, is EPEVTQTPSHQVTQMGQEVILRCVPISNHLYFYWYRQILGQKVEFLVSFYNNEISEKSEIFDDQFSVERPDGSNFTLKIRSTKLEDSAMYFCASRTGTVNFGPGTRLTVL.

The chain combines TRBV12-5 with TRBJ2-2; 9 nucleotides agree with TRBD1. J lost 7 bases, V lost 6 bases, and 9 bases had no gene match. The CDR3 spans 15 residues. The germline gives CDR1 LGHNT, CDR2 FRNRAP. This chain's CDR3 is CASGHNRGLSGELFF. DNA for the CDR3: TGTGCTAGTGGCCACAACAGGGGGCTTAGCGGGGAGCTGTTTTTT.

This clone was found once. This chain connects TRBV6-1 to TRBJ1-5; D not resolved. V lost 5 bases to trimming and J lost 0 bases, with 11 bases between them. The CDR3 is made up of 15 amino acids. Germline V gives CDR1 MNHNS, CDR2 SASEGT. CDR3 sequence: CASSKDGTSNQPQHF. Written as DNA, the CDR3 is TGTGCCAGCAGTAAAGACGGTACTAGCAATCAGCCCCAGCATTTT.

The CDR3 loop reads CSVSGTSGGSSYEQYF. The CDR3 DNA reads as TGCAGCGTTTCCGGGACTAGCGGGGGGAGCTCCTACGAGCAGTACTTC. The chain links TRBV29-1 to TRBJ2-7; 15 bases agree with TRBD2. This CDR3 contains 16 residues. Germline CDR1 SQVTM, CDR2 ANQGSEA. V was pared by 5 bases and J by 0 bases, with 5 bases of the junction left unmatched.

The gene calls are TRBV6-5 and TRBJ1-2; D remains unclear. The CDR3 has 13 amino acids. Germline-derived CDR1 and CDR2 are MNHEY and SVGAGI. Trimming pared 2 bases from V and 6 bases from J, leaving 10 bases between. The CDR3 loop is CASSYRAGDGYTF. The CDR3 region has the DNA TGTGCCAGCAGTTACAGGGCAGGAGATGGCTACACCTTC.

The chain has TRBV27 and TRBJ1-6; no clear D gene. Germline assignment: CDR1 MNHEY and CDR2 SMNVEV (reference sequence). V was pared by 5 bases and J by 5 bases, with 22 bases between. This CDR3 spans 18 amino acids. CDR3: CASSQLVDWNQNNSPLHF. Written as DNA, the CDR3 is TGTGCCAGCAGTCAGTTGGTAGATTGGAACCAAAATAATTCACCCCTCCACTTT.